These 25 T cell receptor beta chains were sequenced from one sample in a study of cytomegalovirus exposure and HLA in healthy donors. Data came from immunoSEQ multiplex PCR; TCRdb stores just in-frame clones and leaves some out. The sample yields roughly 300,000 clones, roughly 89% seen once. The sample comprised PBMCs. The receptors originated from a woman aged 18-29 years in good health and CMV-seronegative.

The chain employs TRBV7-9 and TRBJ2-2; TRBD2 matches at 14 bases. Germline CDR1 is SEHNR and CDR2 is FQNEAQ (reference sequence). The length of the CDR3 is 18 residues. With V trimmed by 4 bases and J by 1 base, 5 bases remained unmatched. CDR3: CASSSRTSGRKNTGELFF. The CDR3 DNA sequence: TGTGCCAGCAGCTCCCGGACTAGCGGGAGGAAGAACACCGGGGAGCTGTTTTTT. The full variable domain, in which reference TRBV7-9 and TRBJ2-2 provide the parts outside the CDR3, is DTGVSQNPRHKITKRGQNVTFRCDPISEHNRLYWYRQTLGQGPEFLTYFQNEAQLEKSRLLSDRFSAERPKGSFSTLEIQRTEQGDSAMYLCASSSRTSGRKNTGELFFGEGSRLTVL.

This chain links TRBV4-1 with TRBJ2-7, with 12 bases fitting TRBD2. Per the germline V gene, CDR1 is MGHRA and CDR2 is YSYEKL. With 4 bases clipped from V and 2 bases from J, the junction kept 0 bases outside the gene matches. There are 14 residues in the CDR3. The CDR3 loop reads CASSPSGRAYEQYF. The CDR3 nucleotides read TGCGCCAGCAGCCCTAGCGGGAGGGCCTACGAGCAGTACTTC.

This clone was detected a few times. This chain connects TRBV29-1 to TRBJ1-2; TRBD1 matches at 7 bases. CDR3 size: 11 residues. Losses at the gene ends were 6 bases for V and 8 bases for J; bases not matched to a gene: 6. Germline CDR1 SQVTM, CDR2 ANQGSEA. The CDR3 nucleotides read TGCAGCGTCCCGACAGGGACAGGCTACACCTTC. It yields the protein CSVPTGTGYTF.

The chain uses TRBV19 and TRBJ1-5; no reliable D call. Deletions cut 3 bases from V and 10 bases from J, with 19 bases between. The CDR3 is made up of 15 amino acids. Germline lookup yields CDR1 LNHDA and CDR2 SQIVND (reference sequence). The CDR3 is CASSIERRSFNPQHF. The CDR3 DNA sequence: TGTGCCAGTAGTATTGAGCGGCGGTCATTTAATCCCCAGCATTTT. Using reference TRBV19 and TRBJ1-5 for the parts outside the CDR3, the full variable domain is DGGITQSPKYLFRKEGQNVTLSCEQNLNHDAMYWYRQDPGQGLRLIYYSQIVNDFQKGDIAEGYSVSREKKESFPLTVTSAQKNPTAFYLCASSIERRSFNPQHFGDGTRLSIL.

This chain uses TRBV5-6 with TRBJ1-1, with D maybe TRBD1 (5 bases). This CDR3 is 15 amino acids long. Germline V gene data show CDR1 as SGHDT and CDR2 as YYEEEE. V was pared by 0 bases and J by 0 bases, with 9 bases between. CDR3 DNA sequence: TGTGCCAGCAGCTTGGTGCGGGGCATGAACACTGAAGCTTTCTTT. It encodes CASSLVRGMNTEAFF.

The chain employs TRBV18 and TRBJ2-7, with TRBD2 as a possible D gene (6 bases). The CDR3 totals 14 residues. Per the germline V gene, CDR1 is KGHSH and CDR2 is LQKENI. V was clipped by 6 bases and J by 6 bases, with 18 bases between them. The CDR3 DNA follows: TGTGCCAGCTCCCCTAGCGCACCATTTGGCGAGCAGTACTTC. This gives the protein CASSPSAPFGEQYF.

In nucleotides, the CDR3 is TGTGCCAGCAGAGCCCGAGGACTAGCGAGTTACGAGCAGTACTTC. Amino acid sequence: CASRARGLASYEQYF. The chain uses TRBV6-1 and TRBJ2-7; 9 bases match TRBD2. The length of the CDR3 is 15 residues. Trimming cost V 6 bases and J 4 bases; bases outside gene matches: 10. Germline V gives CDR1 MNHNS, CDR2 SASEGT.

The rearrangement joins TRBV7-2 to TRBJ2-5; D not certain. The V and J ends lost 3 bases and 5 bases respectively, with 10 bases between them. The CDR3 consists of 13 residues. Germline loops: CDR1 SGHTA, CDR2 FQGNSA. The CDR3 DNA is TGTGCCAGCAGCTTCCGAGCTTGGGAGACCCAGTACTTC. Translated, it gives CASSFRAWETQYF.

The rearrangement joins TRBV5-4 to TRBJ1-1, with D hard to call. Trimming removed 2 bases at V and 1 base at J, with 6 bases between. The CDR3 runs 13 residues. The germline V gene encodes CDR1 SGHNT and CDR2 YYREEE (reference sequence). CDR3 nucleotide sequence: TGTGCCAGCAGCTTTCGAGGGAACACTGAAGCTTTCTTT. It translates to CASSFRGNTEAFF.

The V call is TRBV5-1, the J call TRBJ2-7, with 11 bases matching TRBD2. The CDR3 is 15 amino acids. The trim removed 1 base at V and 7 bases at J, leaving 7 bases unmatched. CDR1 is SGHRS, CDR2 YFSETQ, per germline. Here the CDR3 DNA reads TGCGCCAGCAGCTTGTCCACCGGGACTAGCGGTGAGCAGTACTTC. Amino acids: CASSLSTGTSGEQYF.

The chain uses TRBV9 and TRBJ2-7; 11 bases are shared with TRBD2. Trimming removed 3 bases from V and 6 bases from J; junction bases left unmatched: 5. This CDR3 has 14 amino acids. The germline gives CDR1 SGDLS, CDR2 YYNGEE. CDR3 in amino acids: CASSGGTSGREQYF. CDR3 DNA sequence: TGTGCCAGCAGCGGAGGGACTAGCGGTCGCGAGCAGTACTTC.

The chain combines TRBV18 with TRBJ2-1, with 9 nucleotides matching TRBD2. The junction had 4 bases not matched to a gene; V was cut back by 1 base and J by 6 bases. This CDR3 is 15 amino acids long. Looked up from germline, CDR1 is KGHSH and CDR2 is LQKENI. As DNA, the CDR3 is TGTGCCAGCTCACCACGGGCGGGAGGGGTCAATGAGCAGTTCTTC. Translated: CASSPRAGGVNEQFF.

V usage is TRBV19 and J usage is TRBJ2-7, with D uncertain. Trimming stripped 4 bases from V and 6 bases from J, with 13 bases between. This CDR3 has 13 amino acids. The germline V gene has CDR1 LNHDA and CDR2 SQIVND (reference sequence). CDR3 amino acids: CASSTSEFSEQYF. The CDR3 DNA reads TGTGCCAGTAGTACGAGCGAATTCTCCGAGCAGTACTTC. Combining the CDR3 with reference TRBV19 and TRBJ2-7 gives the whole variable domain DGGITQSPKYLFRKEGQNVTLSCEQNLNHDAMYWYRQDPGQGLRLIYYSQIVNDFQKGDIAEGYSVSREKKESFPLTVTSAQKNPTAFYLCASSTSEFSEQYFGPGTRLTVT.

This chain links TRBV9 with TRBJ2-1, with D uncertain. Germline lookup yields CDR1 SGDLS and CDR2 YYNGEE. This CDR3 contains 14 residues. V was pared by 3 bases and J by 0 bases, with 7 bases between. DNA for the CDR3: TGTGCCAGCAGCGGTAGTAGCTCCTACAATGAGCAGTTCTTC. This gives the protein CASSGSSSYNEQFF.

J is TRBJ2-7 and V is TRBV4-3, with D uncertain. Trimming pared 0 bases from V and 0 bases from J, leaving 6 bases between. Germline CDR1 reads LGHNA; CDR2 reads YSLEER. The CDR3 consists of 14 residues. The CDR3 coding sequence is TGCGCCAGCAGCCAAGATAAGCGCTCCTACGAGCAGTACTTC. The encoded protein is CASSQDKRSYEQYF.

The V call is TRBV28, the J call TRBJ2-3, with D perhaps matching TRBD1 (6 bases). The germline V gene encodes CDR1 MDHEN and CDR2 SYDVKM. The CDR3 consists of 13 residues. V was clipped by 5 bases and J by 11 bases, with 17 bases between them. DNA for the CDR3: TGTGCCAGCAGTCTACTAACAGGGCTCGGGCAGTATTTT. Encoded protein: CASSLLTGLGQYF.

The gene calls are TRBV6-5 and TRBJ1-1; TRBD1 agrees at 10 bases. The V gene's germline CDR1 is MNHEY and CDR2 SVGAGI. With V trimmed by 6 bases and J by 4 bases, 5 bases remained unmatched. The CDR3 contains 14 residues. CDR3 in amino acids: CASSWGQGSTEAFF. The CDR3 DNA follows: TGTGCCAGCAGCTGGGGACAGGGGAGCACTGAAGCTTTCTTT.

This clone was seen a few times. The V gene is TRBV6-1, the J gene TRBJ1-5; tentatively, D is TRBD1 (5 bases). Germline V lookup: CDR1 MNHNS, CDR2 SASEGT. The CDR3 consists of 14 residues. V shed 4 bases and J shed 6 bases, with 13 bases lying between them. CDR3 in DNA: TGTGCCAGCAGTGTCGGGACTCTTACTCAGCCCCAGCATTTT. Its translation: CASSVGTLTQPQHF.

The rearrangement links TRBV7-2 to TRBJ2-7; 9 bases fit TRBD1. From germline, CDR1 is SGHTA and CDR2 FQGNSA. V gave up 5 bases and J gave up 0 bases; unmatched junction bases: 8. CDR3 length equals 16 residues. CDR3 coding DNA: TGTGCCAGCAGCCTCCGGACAGGGGACATCTCCTACGAGCAGTACTTC. Its translation: CASSLRTGDISYEQYF. The full variable domain, rest sourced from reference TRBV7-2 and TRBJ2-7, is GAGVSQSPSNKVTEKGKDVELRCDPISGHTALYWYRQSLGQGLEFLIYFQGNSAPDKSGLPSDRFSAERTGGSVSTLTIQRTQQEDSAVYLCASSLRTGDISYEQYFGPGTRLTVT.

The V and J genes are TRBV6-5 and TRBJ2-4; TRBD1 agrees at 7 bases. The CDR3 consists of 13 residues. Germline V gene data show CDR1 as MNHEY and CDR2 as SVGAGI. The ends lost 7 bases at V and 5 bases at J; junction bases unmatched: 5. The CDR3 DNA reads TGTGCCAGCAAGCAGGGGGATGAAAACATTCAGTACTTC. This codes for CASKQGDENIQYF.

This clone appeared once. The J gene is TRBJ2-7, the V gene TRBV10-3, with D possibly being TRBD2 (6 bases). CDR1 is ENHRY and CDR2 is SYGVKD in the germline V gene. The V and J ends lost 3 bases and 2 bases respectively, with 11 bases between them. The CDR3 totals 14 residues. CDR3 protein: CAISEGRGAYEQYF. The CDR3 region has the DNA TGTGCCATCAGTGAAGGGCGGGGTGCCTACGAGCAGTACTTC.

This sequence joins TRBV7-8 and TRBJ1-2; D may be TRBD1 (5 bases). V shed 5 bases and J shed 8 bases, with 18 bases lying between them. CDR1 and CDR2 from the germline V gene are SGHVS and FQNEAQ. This CDR3 contains 14 residues. CDR3 protein: CASSPGQAASGYTF. Written as DNA, the CDR3 is TGTGCCAGCAGCCCAGGGCAGGCGGCTTCGGGCTACACCTTC.

The chain's CDR3 is CASSRRILTSPSSYEQYF. The CDR3 DNA follows: TGTGCCAGCAGCCGCCGTATCCTGACTAGCCCAAGCTCCTACGAGCAGTACTTC. V is TRBV7-9 and J is TRBJ2-7; 7 bases map to TRBD2. Germline loops: CDR1 SEHNR, CDR2 FQNEAQ (reference sequence). The CDR3 runs 18 residues. J gave up 0 bases and V 5 bases, and 16 bases lay outside the gene matches. Variable domain in full (rest from reference TRBV7-9 and TRBJ2-7): DTGVSQNPRHKITKRGQNVTFRCDPISEHNRLYWYRQTLGQGPEFLTYFQNEAQLEKSRLLSDRFSAERPKGSFSTLEIQRTEQGDSAMYLCASSRRILTSPSSYEQYFGPGTRLTVT.

J is TRBJ1-1 and V is TRBV6-1, with TRBD1 matching over 8 bases. This CDR3 contains 16 residues. V trimming: 3 bases; J trimming: 4 bases; junction bases outside the gene matches: 10. The germline V gene has CDR1 MNHNS and CDR2 SASEGT. This CDR3 is CASSELWTGHITEAFF. CDR3 in DNA: TGTGCCAGCAGTGAGTTGTGGACAGGGCATATCACTGAAGCTTTCTTT.

This chain uses TRBV5-4 with TRBJ2-5; 8 bases are a match to TRBD1. Losses at the gene ends were 7 bases for V and 2 bases for J; bases not matched to a gene: 13. Germline V gene sequence: CDR1 SGHNT, CDR2 YYREEE (reference sequence). The CDR3 loop spans 16 amino acids. CDR3 nucleotide sequence: TGTGCCAGCGTCTATTGGACAGGGACGACACAAGAGACCCAGTACTTC. Protein: CASVYWTGTTQETQYF.